The entry below describes one TCR beta chain. These data come from a study of blood T cell repertoires in COVID-19. Looking at the study overall: Whether acute or convalescent, the COVID-19 samples came from the United States, Italy and Spain.

CDR3 size: 15 residues. Trimming took 2 bases from V and 6 from J, leaving 14 bases between them. In germline, CDR1 is GTSNPN, CDR2 SVGIG (reference sequence). Using immunoSEQ multiplex PCR, the repertoire was profiled, and TCRdb retains in-frame clones only, with some absent. The repertoire holds around 150,000 clones, approximately 84% seen once, with around a fifth in the top ten. The sequenced material came from peripheral blood. The sequence came from an elderly woman with acute or convalescent COVID-19. V usage is TRBV30 and J usage is TRBJ1-6; D is perhaps TRBD1 (6 bases). The CDR3 sequence is CAWSILGTPNSPLHF. CDR3 sequence (DNA): TGTGCCTGGAGTATCCTCGGGACACCTAATTCACCCCTCCACTTT.